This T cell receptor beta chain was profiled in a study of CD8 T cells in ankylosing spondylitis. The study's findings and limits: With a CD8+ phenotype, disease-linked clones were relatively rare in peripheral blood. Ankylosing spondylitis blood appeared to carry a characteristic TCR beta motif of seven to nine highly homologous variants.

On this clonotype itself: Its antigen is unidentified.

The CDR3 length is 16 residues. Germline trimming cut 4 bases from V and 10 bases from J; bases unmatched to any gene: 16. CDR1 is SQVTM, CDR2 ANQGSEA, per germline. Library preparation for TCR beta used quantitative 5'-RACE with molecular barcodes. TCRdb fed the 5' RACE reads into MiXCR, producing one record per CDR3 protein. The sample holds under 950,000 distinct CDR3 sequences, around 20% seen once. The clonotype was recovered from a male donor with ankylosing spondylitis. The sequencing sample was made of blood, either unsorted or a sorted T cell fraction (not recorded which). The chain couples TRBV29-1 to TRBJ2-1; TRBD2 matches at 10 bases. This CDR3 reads CSVGGRASGRLEEQFF. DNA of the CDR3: TGCAGCGTTGGGGGCCGGGCTAGCGGGAGATTGGAGGAGCAGTTCTTC.